This TCR beta chain appears in the sequencing data of a study of blood T cell repertoires in COVID-19. Some clones are missing from TCRdb's copy, which holds only in-frame ones; the method was immunoSEQ multiplex PCR. The sample has 80,000 to 85,000 clones; 88% are singletons. Unmatched junction bases numbered 3, after V lost 1 base and J lost 5 bases. This CDR3 is 14 amino acids long. The germline gives CDR1 SGHVS, CDR2 FQNEAQ. Sequenced sample: peripheral blood. The chain recombines TRBV7-8 with TRBJ1-1; 8 bases are a match to TRBD1. This receptor was obtained from a woman older than 75 with acute or convalescent COVID-19. The CDR3 nucleotides are TGTGCCAGCAGCTTAGAACAGGGGGGAACTGAAGCTTTCTTT. Protein: CASSLEQGGTEAFF. Using reference TRBV7-8 and TRBJ1-1 for the parts outside the CDR3, the full variable domain is GAGVSQSPRYKVAKRGQDVALRCDPISGHVSLFWYQQALGQGPEFLTYFQNEAQLDKSGLPSDRFFAERPEGSVSTLKIQRTQQEDSAVYLCASSLEQGGTEAFFGQGTRLTVV.